The clone carrying this T cell receptor (beta chain) was observed at least ten times. Its specificity is unknown. This record belongs to a study of breast tumors, draining lymph nodes, adjacent tissues. Study-wide results and caveats: The data were judged consistent with most tumor T cells coming from lymph node and expanding in tumor.

Axillary draining lymph nodes of breast cancer patients supplied the node samples. TCRdb redid the calling of the multiplex PCR reads with MiXCR, one entry per CDR3 protein. The data contain 80,000 to 130,000 distinct CDR3 sequences, 21% of them seen just once; the ten biggest clones take up approximately 1.2%. The CDR3 spans 15 residues. Germline values: CDR1 SGHRS, CDR2 YFSETQ. Trimming took off 0 bases at V and 3 bases at J, with 13 bases between the two ends. The origin of this receptor is a female donor with breast cancer. Some clones in this sample may be carry-over from other donors' samples. Material for sequencing was axillary lymph node tissue. The rearrangement uses TRBV5-1 and TRBJ2-7, with D possibly TRBD1 on 5 matching bases. The CDR3 DNA is TGCGCCAGCAGCTTGGCCGTCGGACAAGACTACGAGCAGTACTTC. Residues: CASSLAVGQDYEQYF. The full variable domain, in which reference TRBV5-1 and TRBJ2-7 provide the parts outside the CDR3, is KAGVTQTPRYLIKTRGQQVTLSCSPISGHRSVSWYQQTPGQGLQFLFEYFSETQRNKGNFPGRFSGRQFSNSRSEMNVSTLELGDSALYLCASSLAVGQDYEQYFGPGTRLTVT.